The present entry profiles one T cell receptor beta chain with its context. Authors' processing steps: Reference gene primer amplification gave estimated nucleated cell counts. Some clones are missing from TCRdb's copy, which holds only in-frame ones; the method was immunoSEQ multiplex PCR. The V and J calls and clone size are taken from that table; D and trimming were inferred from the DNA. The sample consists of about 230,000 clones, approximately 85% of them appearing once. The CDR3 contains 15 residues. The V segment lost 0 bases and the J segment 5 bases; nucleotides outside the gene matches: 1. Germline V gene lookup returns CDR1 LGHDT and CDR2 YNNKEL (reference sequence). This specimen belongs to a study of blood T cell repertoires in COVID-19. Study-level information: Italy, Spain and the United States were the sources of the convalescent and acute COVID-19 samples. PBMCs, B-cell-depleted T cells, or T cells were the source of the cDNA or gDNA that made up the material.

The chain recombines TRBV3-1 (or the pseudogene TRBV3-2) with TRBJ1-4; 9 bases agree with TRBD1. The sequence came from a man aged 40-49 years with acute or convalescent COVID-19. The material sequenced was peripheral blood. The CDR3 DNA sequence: TGTGCCAGCAGCCAAGATGGACAGGGGAATGAAAAACTGTTTTTT. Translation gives CASSQDGQGNEKLFF.